The present T cell receptor (beta chain) was sequenced within a study of blood T cell repertoires in COVID-19. Study in general: Samples representing acute and convalescent COVID-19 were sourced from the United States, Italy and Spain.

Authors' methods: Quantification of nucleated cells was approximated via reference gene primer amplification. The data were produced by immunoSEQ multiplex PCR, yet TCRdb's version contains in-frame clones alone and is incomplete. V and J calls and clone size are copied from that table; D and trimming were computed from the DNA. Counted here are about 67,000 clones, around 88% occurring once; the ten biggest clones make up 15% to 20%. Per the germline V gene, CDR1 is SGHRS and CDR2 is YFSETQ. V was trimmed by 6 bases and J by 2 bases, leaving 17 bases between them. The CDR3 is made up of 16 amino acids. This clone was counted once.

V and J are TRBV5-1 and TRBJ2-2; D might be TRBD1 (6 bases). The sequence derives from a woman of 80 years or more with acute or convalescent COVID-19. The sequenced sample consisted of peripheral blood. The CDR3: CASTKQTGSNTGELFF. The CDR3 DNA sequence: TGCGCCAGCACCAAACAGACAGGTTCTAACACCGGGGAGCTGTTTTTT. The complete variable domain, with remaining parts taken from reference TRBV5-1 and TRBJ2-2, reads KAGVTQTPRYLIKTRGQQVTLSCSPISGHRSVSWYQQTPGQGLQFLFEYFSETQRNKGNFPGRFSGRQFSNSRSEMNVSTLELGDSALYLCASTKQTGSNTGELFFGEGSRLTVL.